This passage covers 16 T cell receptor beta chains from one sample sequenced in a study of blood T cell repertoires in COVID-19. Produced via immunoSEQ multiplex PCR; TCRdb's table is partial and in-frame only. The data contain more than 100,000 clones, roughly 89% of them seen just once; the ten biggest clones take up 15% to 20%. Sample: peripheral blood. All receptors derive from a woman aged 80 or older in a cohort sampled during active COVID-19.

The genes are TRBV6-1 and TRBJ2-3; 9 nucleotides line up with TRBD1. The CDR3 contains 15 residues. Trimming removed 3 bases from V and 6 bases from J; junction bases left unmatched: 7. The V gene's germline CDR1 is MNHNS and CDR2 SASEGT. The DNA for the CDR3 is TGTGCCAGCAGTGACCGGGACAGGGCTTTTGATACGCAGTATTTT. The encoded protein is CASSDRDRAFDTQYF.

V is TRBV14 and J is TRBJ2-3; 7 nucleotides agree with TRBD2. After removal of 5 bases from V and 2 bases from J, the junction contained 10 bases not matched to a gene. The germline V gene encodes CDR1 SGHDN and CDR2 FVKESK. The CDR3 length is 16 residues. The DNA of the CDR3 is TGTGCCAGCAGCTTACGATCCAGGGACTACACAGATACGCAGTATTTT. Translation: CASSLRSRDYTDTQYF.

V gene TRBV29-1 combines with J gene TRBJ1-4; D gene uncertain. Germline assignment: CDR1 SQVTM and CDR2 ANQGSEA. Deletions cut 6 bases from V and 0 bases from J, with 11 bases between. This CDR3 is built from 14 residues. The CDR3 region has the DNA TGCAGCGTCCAAAGGCAGGCAACTAATGAAAAACTGTTTTTT. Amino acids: CSVQRQATNEKLFF.

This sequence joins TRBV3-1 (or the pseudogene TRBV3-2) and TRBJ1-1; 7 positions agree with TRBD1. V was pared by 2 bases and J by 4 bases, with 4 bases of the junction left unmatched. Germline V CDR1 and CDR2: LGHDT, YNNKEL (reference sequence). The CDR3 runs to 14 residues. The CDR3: CASSQKGASTEAFF. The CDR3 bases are TGTGCCAGCAGCCAAAAGGGGGCGAGCACTGAAGCTTTCTTT.

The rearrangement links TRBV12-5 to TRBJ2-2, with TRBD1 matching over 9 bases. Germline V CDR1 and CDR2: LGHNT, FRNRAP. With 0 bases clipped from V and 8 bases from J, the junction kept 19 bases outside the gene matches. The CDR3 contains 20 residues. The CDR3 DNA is TGTGCTAGTGGTTTGGTATCACAGGGGGCGCGGCTACCCTCCCGGGGGGAGCTGTTTTTT. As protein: CASGLVSQGARLPSRGELFF.

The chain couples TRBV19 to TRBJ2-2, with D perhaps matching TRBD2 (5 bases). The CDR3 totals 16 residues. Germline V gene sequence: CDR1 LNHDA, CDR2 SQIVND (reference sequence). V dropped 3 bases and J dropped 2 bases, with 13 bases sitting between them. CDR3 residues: CASSIGQRRNTGELFF. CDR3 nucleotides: TGTGCCAGTAGTATCGGTCAGCGGAGAAACACCGGGGAGCTGTTTTTT.

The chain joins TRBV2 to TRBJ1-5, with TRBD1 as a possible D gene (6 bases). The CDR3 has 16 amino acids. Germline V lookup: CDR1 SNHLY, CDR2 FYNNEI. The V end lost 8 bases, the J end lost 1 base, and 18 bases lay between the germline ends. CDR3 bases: TGTGCCAGCGCCCACAGGGAAGAGGGGAGCAATCAGCCCCAGCATTTT. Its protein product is CASAHREEGSNQPQHF. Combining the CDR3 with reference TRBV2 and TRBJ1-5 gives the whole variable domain EPEVTQTPSHQVTQMGQEVILRCVPISNHLYFYWYRQILGQKVEFLVSFYNNEISEKSEIFDDQFSVERPDGSNFTLKIRSTKLEDSAMYFCASAHREEGSNQPQHFGDGTRLSIL.

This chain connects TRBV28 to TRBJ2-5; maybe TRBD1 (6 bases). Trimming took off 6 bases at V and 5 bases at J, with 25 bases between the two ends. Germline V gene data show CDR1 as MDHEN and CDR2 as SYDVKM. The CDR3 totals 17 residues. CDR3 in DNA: TGTGCCAGCAGACACACTCAAGGACAGTATGATCGGGAGACCCAGTACTTC. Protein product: CASRHTQGQYDRETQYF.

CDR3 in amino acids: CASSDTSGANVLTF. DNA of the CDR3: TGCGCCAGCAGCGACACCTCTGGGGCCAACGTCCTGACTTTC. The chain carries TRBV5-1 and TRBJ2-6, with unresolved D. CDR1 and CDR2 from the germline V gene are SGHRS and YFSETQ. The V and J ends lost 4 bases and 0 bases respectively, with 5 bases between them. The CDR3 is made up of 14 amino acids.

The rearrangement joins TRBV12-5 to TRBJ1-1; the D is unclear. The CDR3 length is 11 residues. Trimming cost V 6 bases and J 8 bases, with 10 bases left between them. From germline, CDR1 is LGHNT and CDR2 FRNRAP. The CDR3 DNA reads TGTGCTAGTGGATCCCCCGTCGAAGCTTTCTTT. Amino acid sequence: CASGSPVEAFF.

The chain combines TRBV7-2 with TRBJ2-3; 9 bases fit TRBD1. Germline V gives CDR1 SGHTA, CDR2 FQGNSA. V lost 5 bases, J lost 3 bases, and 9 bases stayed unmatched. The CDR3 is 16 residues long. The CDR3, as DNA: TGTGCCAGCAGCCTGGCCGGGACAGGGCTAACAGATACGCAGTATTTT. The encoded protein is CASSLAGTGLTDTQYF. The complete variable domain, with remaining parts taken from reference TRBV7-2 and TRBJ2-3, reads GAGVSQSPSNKVTEKGKDVELRCDPISGHTALYWYRQSLGQGLEFLIYFQGNSAPDKSGLPSDRFSAERTGGSVSTLTIQRTQQEDSAVYLCASSLAGTGLTDTQYFGPGTRLTVL.

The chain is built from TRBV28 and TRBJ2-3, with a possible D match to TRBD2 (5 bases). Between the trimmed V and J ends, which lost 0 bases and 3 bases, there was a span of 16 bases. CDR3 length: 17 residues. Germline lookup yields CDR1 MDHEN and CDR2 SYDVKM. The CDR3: CASSLWSLGIATDTQYF. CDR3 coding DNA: TGTGCCAGCAGTTTATGGTCCCTAGGGATAGCGACAGATACGCAGTATTTT.

The CDR3 here is CASSPIEGVEQYF. The DNA for the CDR3 is TGTGCCAGCTCACCGATCGAGGGCGTCGAGCAGTACTTC. The chain couples TRBV18 to TRBJ2-7; a weak D match, TRBD2 (5 bases). The V end lost 3 bases, the J end lost 6 bases, and 12 bases lay between the germline ends. Germline CDR1 reads KGHSH; CDR2 reads LQKENI. The CDR3 runs 13 residues.

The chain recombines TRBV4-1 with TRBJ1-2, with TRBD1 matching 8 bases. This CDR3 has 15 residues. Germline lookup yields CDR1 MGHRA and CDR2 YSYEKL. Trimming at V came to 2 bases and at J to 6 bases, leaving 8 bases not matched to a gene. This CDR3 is CASSQSFGTGNGYTF. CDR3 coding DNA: TGCGCCAGCAGCCAAAGTTTCGGGACAGGAAATGGCTACACCTTC.

The CDR3 sequence: CASSHGLLSYNEQFF. As DNA, the CDR3 is TGCGCCAGCAGCCATGGACTCCTCTCCTACAATGAGCAGTTCTTC. The V and J genes are TRBV5-1 and TRBJ2-1, with D perhaps matching TRBD2 (5 bases). This CDR3 comprises 15 residues. Germline V gene sequence: CDR1 SGHRS, CDR2 YFSETQ. Between the trimmed V and J ends, which lost 4 bases and 0 bases, there was a span of 11 bases.

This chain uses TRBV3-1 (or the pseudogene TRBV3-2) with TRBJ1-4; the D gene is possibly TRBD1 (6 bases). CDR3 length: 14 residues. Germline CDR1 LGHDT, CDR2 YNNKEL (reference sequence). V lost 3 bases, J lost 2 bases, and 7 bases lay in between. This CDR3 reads CASSHGQTNEKLFF. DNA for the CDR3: TGTGCCAGCAGCCACGGACAGACTAATGAAAAACTGTTTTTT.